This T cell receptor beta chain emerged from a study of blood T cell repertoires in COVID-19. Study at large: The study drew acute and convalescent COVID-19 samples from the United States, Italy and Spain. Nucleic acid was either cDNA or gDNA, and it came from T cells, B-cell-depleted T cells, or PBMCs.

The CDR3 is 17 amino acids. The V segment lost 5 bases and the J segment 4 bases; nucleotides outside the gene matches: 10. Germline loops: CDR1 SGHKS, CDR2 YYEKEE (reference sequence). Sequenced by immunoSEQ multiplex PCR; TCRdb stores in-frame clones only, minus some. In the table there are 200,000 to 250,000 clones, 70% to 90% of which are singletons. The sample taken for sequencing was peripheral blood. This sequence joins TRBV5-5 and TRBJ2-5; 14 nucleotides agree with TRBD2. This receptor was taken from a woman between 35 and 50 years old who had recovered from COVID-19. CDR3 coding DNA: TGTGCCAGCAGGCCGTCCGGGACTAGCGGGAGTAGAGAGACCCAGTACTTC. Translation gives CASRPSGTSGSRETQYF.